The 6 T cell receptor beta chains below come from one sample, sequenced in a study of blood T cell repertoires in COVID-19. Assay: immunoSEQ multiplex PCR; the TCRdb copy retains only in-frame clones and omits some. Of approximately 50,000 clones listed, 91% are singletons. The sequenced sample was peripheral blood. The receptor set was obtained from a man over 45 with active COVID-19.

The chain is built from TRBV10-3 and TRBJ2-1; D possibly corresponds to TRBD2 (6 bases). From germline, CDR1 is ENHRY and CDR2 SYGVKD. CDR3 length: 18 residues. Deletions cut 3 bases from V and 0 bases from J, with 18 bases between. CDR3 sequence: CAISDVGLSKSSYNEQFF. The CDR3 DNA is TGTGCCATCAGTGATGTGGGACTCTCAAAAAGCTCCTACAATGAGCAGTTCTTC.

DNA of the CDR3: TGTGCCAGCAGCTTGTTAGGCTCGGGGGCCGGGGAGCTGTTTTTT. Its translation: CASSLLGSGAGELFF. V is TRBV5-4 and J is TRBJ2-2; D may be TRBD2 (6 bases). The CDR3 sequence is 15 residues long. CDR1 is SGHNT, CDR2 YYREEE, per germline (reference sequence). V lost 1 base to trimming and J lost 6 bases, with 13 bases between them.

This clone was seen just once. V is TRBV5-1 and J is TRBJ2-1, with D hard to call. The CDR3 has 18 residues. Trimming shortened V by 4 bases and J by 0 bases, and 20 bases separated the two germline ends. From germline, CDR1 is SGHRS and CDR2 YFSETQ. Written as DNA, the CDR3 is TGCGCCAGCAGCCTGGACCCCGGTGGGCTTAGCTCCTACAATGAGCAGTTCTTC. It translates to CASSLDPGGLSSYNEQFF.

The chain links TRBV6-2 or TRBV6-3 to TRBJ2-3; 11 nucleotides agree with TRBD2. CDR3 length equals 18 residues. V was pared by 7 bases and J by 3 bases, with 15 bases of the junction left unmatched. Germline loops: CDR1 MNHEY, CDR2 SVGEGT. The CDR3 here is CASTPSPLAGGRTDTQYF. In DNA form, the CDR3 reads TGTGCCAGCACCCCTTCCCCCCTAGCGGGGGGAAGAACAGATACGCAGTATTTT.

This clone has only a few counts. This rearrangement joins TRBV4-1 to TRBJ1-3; D remains unclear. CDR3 length: 18 residues. The germline CDR1 and CDR2 sequences are MGHRA and YSYEKL. Trimming removed 0 bases from V and 0 bases from J, with 15 bases in between. In DNA, the CDR3 is TGCGCCAGCAGCCAAGACCGCTCCGGCGGCCTCTCTGGAAACACCATATATTTT. Encoded protein: CASSQDRSGGLSGNTIYF.

The rearrangement joins TRBV6-2 or TRBV6-3 to TRBJ2-2; possibly TRBD2 for D (6 bases). CDR3 length equals 17 residues. Germline V gene data show CDR1 as MNHEY and CDR2 as SVGEGT. V shed 6 bases and J shed 7 bases, with 24 bases lying between them. CDR3 nucleotides: TGTGCCAGCAGCCATGCCCCGAGGCTAGCGAGGGGCGGGGAGCTGTTTTTT. It encodes CASSHAPRLARGGELFF.